Each of the 20 T cell receptor beta chains below was sequenced from the same sample in a study of CXCR3-negative and CXCR3-positive naive CD8 T cells. TRB cDNA libraries were made by UMI-labeled 5' RACE. Reprocessing the 5' RACE reads, TCRdb reports a single entry for every CDR3 protein and omits DNA. The table counts some 67,000 distinct CDR3 sequences; about 1.5% lies in the top ten. The sample taken for sequencing was naive CXCR3- CD8+ T cells from blood. Subset defined: CD45RO-CCR7+CD27+CD95- naive CD8+ T cells lacking CXCR3 (TNR3-). The receptors shown here come from a human donor in good health. Some clones in this sample may be carry-over from other donors' samples.

The chain employs TRBV28 and TRBJ2-7; the TCRdb D gene call, TRBD1, has no DNA to confirm it. This CDR3 region has 13 residues. Germline CDR1 MDHEN, CDR2 SYDVKM. This CDR3 is CASSQRTDYEQYF.

The CDR3 sequence is CSGVANTGELFF. The chain joins TRBV29-1 to TRBJ2-2. In germline, CDR1 is SQVTM, CDR2 ANQGSEA. The CDR3 spans 12 residues.

V is TRBV5-1 and J is TRBJ2-7. There are 12 residues in the CDR3. The germline V gene has CDR1 SGHRS and CDR2 YFSETQ. Here the CDR3 reads CASSLDRVEQYF.

The chain recombines TRBV7-9 with TRBJ1-3; without DNA, the TCRdb call of TRBD1 cannot be checked. CDR1 SEHNR and CDR2 FQNEAQ come from the germline V gene (reference sequence). The CDR3 totals 15 residues. CDR3 loop: CASSSTGRPGNTIYF.

This sequence joins TRBV7-9 and TRBJ2-2; lacking DNA, the TRBD1 call made by TCRdb goes unchecked. The CDR3 totals 17 residues. Germline CDR1 is SEHNR and CDR2 is FQNEAQ (reference sequence). The CDR3: CASSLKEGQGDTGELFF.

This chain uses TRBV12-3 or TRBV12-4 with TRBJ2-3. The CDR3 has 12 amino acids. The CDR3 region is CASTVSTDTQYF.

This chain joins TRBV7-9 and TRBJ2-7. This CDR3 has 12 residues. Germline CDR1 and CDR2: SEHNR and FQNEAQ (reference sequence). This CDR3 is CASSLFAYEQYF.

The chain uses TRBV6-4 and TRBJ1-5; TCRdb indicates TRBD1, and absent DNA this call remains unverified. Germline loops: CDR1 MRHNA, CDR2 SNTAGT. The CDR3 has 14 residues. The CDR3 loop reads CASSDGGGNQPQHF.

The chain recombines TRBV6-5 with TRBJ2-7; no DNA is available, so the TRBD1 call from TCRdb remains unchecked. CDR3 size: 12 residues. CDR1 MNHEY and CDR2 SVGAGI come from the germline V gene. The CDR3 sequence is CASGTGPYEQYF.

The V gene is TRBV5-1, the J gene TRBJ1-5. CDR1 and CDR2 (germline): SGHRS, YFSETQ. The CDR3 extends over 13 amino acids. The CDR3 is CASSLVSNQPQHF.

J is TRBJ2-7 and V is TRBV29-1; TCRdb's D call of TRBD1 is untestable without DNA. CDR3 size: 12 residues. The V gene's germline CDR1 is SQVTM and CDR2 ANQGSEA. The CDR3 region is CSVAGGAYEQYF.

The rearrangement links TRBV20-1 to TRBJ2-1; checking the TCRdb D call of TRBD1 is not possible without DNA. CDR1 and CDR2 (germline): DFQATT, SNEGSKA (reference sequence). The CDR3 sequence is 16 residues long. The CDR3 is CSARRGPAGRRNEQFF.

CDR3 protein: CASSLAGTGYTF. The chain recombines TRBV7-9 with TRBJ1-2; TCRdb's D call of TRBD1 is untestable without DNA. The germline gives CDR1 SEHNR, CDR2 FQNEAQ (reference sequence). The CDR3 has 12 amino acids.

This chain uses TRBV7-9 with TRBJ1-2. CDR1 SEHNR and CDR2 FQNEAQ come from the germline V gene (reference sequence). This CDR3 contains 14 residues. CDR3 protein: CASSLPSTNYGYTF.

The chain employs TRBV20-1 and TRBJ2-1; there is no DNA to check the TCRdb D call of TRBD2. This CDR3 spans 18 amino acids. Germline V gives CDR1 DFQATT, CDR2 SNEGSKA (reference sequence). The CDR3 spells CSARTPTPSGDIYNEQFF.

The chain recombines TRBV6-1 with TRBJ2-7. Germline CDR1 reads MNHNS; CDR2 reads SASEGT. The CDR3 runs to 14 residues. The CDR3 spells CASSAPGDPYEQYF.

J is TRBJ2-3 and V is TRBV3-1; the TRBD1 assignment by TCRdb is unverifiable without DNA. The CDR3 covers 16 residues. The germline CDR1 and CDR2 sequences are LGHDT and YNNKEL (reference sequence). The CDR3 sequence: CASSQPREERADTQYF.

This chain joins TRBV5-6 and TRBJ2-1. Germline CDR1 is SGHDT and CDR2 is YYEEEE. The CDR3 covers 15 residues. The CDR3 reads CASSLTPTGYNEQFF.

The J gene is TRBJ2-1, the V gene TRBV4-1; no DNA is available, so the TRBD1 call from TCRdb remains unchecked. Germline V CDR1 and CDR2: MGHRA, YSYEKL. This CDR3 contains 14 residues. CDR3 loop: CASSLDRGYNEQFF.

This chain connects TRBV29-1 to TRBJ2-1. CDR1 and CDR2 from the germline V gene are SQVTM and ANQGSEA. The CDR3 is made up of 13 amino acids. The CDR3 sequence is CSVPSPNYNEQFF.